These 30 T cell receptor beta chains share one sample of origin, sequenced in a study of human T cells and chemical hapten exposure. Total RNA was isolated from unfractionated whole blood. TCRdb ran MiXCR on the 5' RACE reads and lists one entry per CDR3 protein. Of about 110,000 distinct CDR3 sequences listed, approximately 19% are singletons. The receptors come from a human donor in good health.

CDR3 sequence: CASSPRSLITYEQYF. CDR3 coding DNA: TGTGCCAGCAGCCCCAGGTCGCTAATAACCTACGAGCAGTACTTC. The chain is built from TRBV3-1 and TRBJ2-7; no definite D call. Between the trimmed V and J ends, which lost 4 bases and 2 bases, there was a span of 15 bases. Germline V lookup: CDR1 LGHDT, CDR2 YNNKEL (reference sequence). The CDR3 covers 15 residues.

The chain has TRBV28 and TRBJ2-7; TRBD2 is a possible D gene (5 bases). Germline lookup yields CDR1 MDHEN and CDR2 SYDVKM. CDR3 length equals 16 residues. Trimming took 3 bases from V and 0 from J, leaving 15 bases between them. CDR3 amino acids: CASSFSRKRSSYEQYF. The CDR3 region has the DNA TGTGCCAGCAGTTTTAGCAGGAAGCGGAGCTCCTACGAGCAGTACTTC. Looking up the rest from reference TRBV28 and TRBJ2-7 gives the full variable domain: DVKVTQSSRYLVKRTGEKVFLECVQDMDHENMFWYRQDPGLGLRLIYFSYDVKMKEKGDIPEGYSVSREKKERFSLILESASTNQTSMYLCASSFSRKRSSYEQYFGPGTRLTVT.

Here the CDR3 DNA reads TGTGCCAGCAGCCCAAATGGGCAGGGCATTTACACTGAAGCTTTCTTT. Protein sequence: CASSPNGQGIYTEAFF. The V and J genes are TRBV21-1 and TRBJ1-1; the table names TRBD1, a call not compared with the DNA. TRBV21-1 is an annotated pseudogene. The CDR3 loop spans 16 amino acids.

In this sample, this clonotype turned up a few times. V gene TRBV20-1 combines with J gene TRBJ2-3; 9 nucleotides agree with TRBD1. The V gene end was trimmed by 5 bases and the J gene end by 2 bases; junction bases not matched to a gene: 8. Germline CDR1 reads DFQATT; CDR2 reads SNEGSKA (reference sequence). The CDR3 spans 15 residues. The CDR3 spells CSAPPGQGYTDTQYF. The CDR3 DNA reads as TGCAGTGCTCCCCCGGGACAGGGATACACAGATACGCAGTATTTT.

The table lists this clonotype with a few counts. The V call is TRBV27, the J call TRBJ1-5, with no clear D. V was shortened by 1 base and J by 2 bases, with 12 bases between the two germline ends. Germline V gene sequence: CDR1 MNHEY, CDR2 SMNVEV (reference sequence). There are 16 residues in the CDR3. The CDR3 DNA sequence: TGTGCCAGCAGTTTATGGTCCGGTTCGGGCAATCAGCCCCAGCATTTT. This gives the protein CASSLWSGSGNQPQHF.

V and J are TRBV13 and TRBJ2-7; 8 nucleotides agree with TRBD2. This CDR3 is built from 16 residues. CDR1 is PRHDT, CDR2 FYEKMQ, per germline (reference sequence). V dropped 0 bases and J dropped 3; count of bases not matched to a gene: 7. The CDR3 DNA follows: TGTGCCAGCAGCTTAGGCGGGGGGGGGCGGCACTACGAGCAGTACTTC. Amino acids: CASSLGGGGRHYEQYF.

The gene calls are TRBV27 and TRBJ2-7, with D possibly TRBD2 on 6 matching bases. CDR1 and CDR2 from the germline V gene are MNHEY and SMNVEV (reference sequence). The CDR3 spans 13 residues. V shed 6 bases and J shed 2 bases, with 11 bases lying between them. In DNA, the CDR3 is TGTGCCAGCAGCGGGAGCCCTACCTACGAGCAGTACTTC. Protein: CASSGSPTYEQYF.

The rearrangement joins TRBV11-1 to TRBJ2-2, with D perhaps matching TRBD2 (5 bases). Germline-derived CDR1 and CDR2 are SGHAT and FQDESV (reference sequence). Trimming cost V 5 bases and J 0 bases, with 10 bases left between them. The CDR3 has 15 amino acids. The CDR3 sequence: CASSRGYSNTGELFF. The CDR3, as DNA: TGTGCCAGCAGCCGGGGTTATTCGAACACCGGGGAGCTGTTTTTT.

A few counts support this clonotype. The rearrangement uses TRBV18 and TRBJ1-5; D is uncertain. In germline, CDR1 is KGHSH, CDR2 LQKENI. Trimming removed 2 bases from V and 4 bases from J, with 12 bases in between. The CDR3 runs 15 residues. The CDR3 DNA reads TGTGCCAGCTCACCAATCGGGGAGGTAAATCAGCCCCAGCATTTT. It translates to CASSPIGEVNQPQHF.

J is TRBJ1-1 and V is TRBV27; D not certain. The V gene lost 5 bases and the J gene lost 1 base, with 11 bases spanning the gap. This CDR3 contains 14 residues. Germline V gene lookup returns CDR1 MNHEY and CDR2 SMNVEV (reference sequence). CDR3 in amino acids: CASSLFGPNTEAFF. Written as DNA, the CDR3 is TGTGCCAGCAGTCTTTTTGGGCCGAACACTGAAGCTTTCTTT.

This clonotype was found many times. This chain links TRBV28 with TRBJ2-3; no firm D call. This CDR3 spans 10 amino acids. Germline loops: CDR1 MDHEN, CDR2 SYDVKM. V was clipped by 8 bases and J by 5 bases, with 5 bases between them. As DNA, the CDR3 is TGTGCCAGCTTGGGAGATACGCAGTATTTT. Translated, it gives CASLGDTQYF.

This clonotype was seen a handful of times. The chain is built from TRBV29-1 and TRBJ1-2; TRBD1 agrees at 9 bases. The CDR3 loop spans 14 amino acids. Germline V CDR1 and CDR2: SQVTM, ANQGSEA. V gave up 4 bases and J gave up 2 bases; unmatched junction bases: 5. CDR3 protein: CSVATGQGNYGYTF. The DNA of the CDR3 is TGCAGCGTTGCTACCGGACAGGGGAACTATGGCTACACCTTC.

This clonotype was detected a few times. The genes are TRBV5-5 and TRBJ2-4, with D unclear. The CDR3 runs to 16 residues. CDR1 SGHKS and CDR2 YYEKEE come from the germline V gene (reference sequence). V was clipped by 1 base and J by 0 bases, with 11 bases between them. In nucleotides, the CDR3 is TGTGCCAGCAGCTTGAGCAGCCCCCTAGCCAAAAACATTCAGTACTTC. This codes for CASSLSSPLAKNIQYF.

This clonotype appeared a few times. V usage is TRBV28 and J usage is TRBJ2-7; TRBD2 aligns across 13 bases. The CDR3 covers 19 residues. The V and J ends lost 6 bases and 0 bases, in that order; junction bases with no gene match: 14. Germline V gene sequence: CDR1 MDHEN, CDR2 SYDVKM. The DNA of the CDR3 is TGTGCCAGCAGGGGGAAGGGGACTAGCGGGACTCCGAGCTCCTACGAGCAGTACTTC. Its translation is CASRGKGTSGTPSSYEQYF.

The chain joins TRBV7-2 to TRBJ2-1; 8 nucleotides match TRBD1. J gave up 2 bases and V 5 bases, and 8 bases lay outside the gene matches. Germline-derived CDR1 and CDR2 are SGHTA and FQGNSA. This CDR3 comprises 16 residues. CDR3 coding DNA: TGTGCCAGCAGCACCTATCAGGGGGCTGCCTACAATGAGCAGTTCTTC. It codes for CASSTYQGAAYNEQFF. Drawing the rest from reference TRBV7-2 and TRBJ2-1, the complete variable domain is GAGVSQSPSNKVTEKGKDVELRCDPISGHTALYWYRQSLGQGLEFLIYFQGNSAPDKSGLPSDRFSAERTGGSVSTLTIQRTQQEDSAVYLCASSTYQGAAYNEQFFGPGTRLTVL.

The chain links TRBV5-4 to TRBJ2-7, with 13 bases matching TRBD2. Trimming removed 3 bases from V and 5 bases from J; junction bases left unmatched: 8. The CDR3 is 16 amino acids. CDR1 SGHNT and CDR2 YYREEE come from the germline V gene (reference sequence). CDR3 nucleotide sequence: TGTGCCAGCAGCTCCCCGGGACTAGCGGGAAGCCACGAGCAGTACTTC. Protein product: CASSSPGLAGSHEQYF.

The chain links TRBV12-3 or TRBV12-4 to TRBJ2-5, with TRBD2 as a possible D gene (6 bases). The CDR3 has 15 amino acids. Trimming took 2 bases from V and 1 from J, leaving 11 bases between them. The CDR3: CASSLYRERQETQYF. As DNA, the CDR3 is TGTGCCAGCAGTTTATACCGGGAGCGCCAAGAGACCCAGTACTTC.

The chain carries TRBV28 and TRBJ2-3, with D perhaps matching TRBD1 (5 bases). The germline gives CDR1 MDHEN, CDR2 SYDVKM. V was trimmed by 3 bases and J by 0 bases, leaving 10 bases between them. CDR3 length: 15 residues. The DNA for the CDR3 is TGTGCCAGCAGTTTGGCGACAGCTAGCACAGATACGCAGTATTTT. Its protein is CASSLATASTDTQYF.

This chain connects TRBV2 to TRBJ1-1; D might be TRBD1 (5 bases). Per germline, CDR1 SNHLY and CDR2 FYNNEI. The CDR3 runs 13 residues. Trimming left V 6 bases short and J 5 bases short, with 13 bases between. This CDR3 is CASSREGDTEAFF. The CDR3 nucleotides are TGTGCCAGCAGCCGGGAAGGGGATACTGAAGCTTTCTTT. The whole variable domain, remainder taken from reference TRBV2 and TRBJ1-1, is EPEVTQTPSHQVTQMGQEVILRCVPISNHLYFYWYRQILGQKVEFLVSFYNNEISEKSEIFDDQFSVERPDGSNFTLKIRSTKLEDSAMYFCASSREGDTEAFFGQGTRLTVV.

This chain connects TRBV20-1 to TRBJ2-7; D is uncertain. The germline V and J ends were trimmed by 0 bases and 3 bases, with 12 bases remaining between them. There are 14 residues in the CDR3. The germline gives CDR1 DFQATT, CDR2 SNEGSKA (reference sequence). The CDR3 DNA sequence: TGCAGTGCTAGAGATCCTAAGATCTACTACGAGCAGTACTTC. It yields the protein CSARDPKIYYEQYF.

The genes are TRBV11-1 and TRBJ2-5, with TRBD2 matching 13 bases. The germline V gene encodes CDR1 SGHAT and CDR2 FQDESV (reference sequence). The length of the CDR3 is 15 residues. The V gene end was trimmed by 5 bases and the J gene end by 7 bases; junction bases not matched to a gene: 7. CDR3 protein: CASSTGLAGSGTQYF. CDR3 nucleotide sequence: TGTGCCAGCAGCACGGGACTAGCGGGATCCGGGACCCAGTACTTC.

The chain recombines TRBV28 with TRBJ2-2; the D gene is possibly TRBD1 (7 bases). Trimming took off 6 bases at V and 7 bases at J, with 18 bases between the two ends. The CDR3 runs 15 residues. From germline, CDR1 is MDHEN and CDR2 SYDVKM. CDR3 sequence: CASSPGGSWVGELFF. The CDR3 nucleotides read TGTGCCAGCAGCCCAGGGGGGAGTTGGGTCGGGGAGCTGTTTTTT.

This clonotype was recorded at least ten times. The rearrangement links TRBV6-6 to TRBJ1-4; 11 bases line up with TRBD1. The trim removed 6 bases at V and 11 bases at J, leaving 17 bases unmatched. Germline-derived CDR1 and CDR2 are MNHNY and SVGAGI (reference sequence). This CDR3 spans 17 amino acids. The CDR3: CASRANGQGALRGKLFF. The CDR3 DNA follows: TGTGCCAGCAGAGCCAACGGACAGGGGGCACTGCGCGGGAAACTGTTTTTT.

This clonotype was observed a few times. The CDR3 loop is CASSLGTSGGKETQYF. In DNA, the CDR3 is TGCGCCAGCAGCTTGGGAACTAGCGGGGGAAAAGAGACCCAGTACTTC. The genes are TRBV5-1 and TRBJ2-5, with 11 bases lining up with TRBD2. Germline V gene sequence: CDR1 SGHRS, CDR2 YFSETQ. V shed 0 bases, J shed 3 bases, and the junction held 4 bases outside the gene matches. CDR3 length: 16 amino acids.

The rearrangement joins TRBV5-1 to TRBJ1-6; D unclear. The CDR3 spans 15 residues. The V and J ends lost 0 bases and 0 bases respectively, with 4 bases between them. Germline CDR1 and CDR2: SGHRS and YFSETQ. CDR3 amino acids: CASSLDSSYNSPLHF. In DNA, the CDR3 is TGCGCCAGCAGCTTGGACAGCTCCTATAATTCACCCCTCCACTTT.

This clonotype was recorded a few times. The chain combines TRBV3-1 with TRBJ2-1, with 12 bases that match TRBD2. The CDR3 runs to 16 residues. Trimming cost V 0 bases and J 5 bases; bases outside gene matches: 2. The germline V gene has CDR1 LGHDT and CDR2 YNNKEL (reference sequence). The CDR3 nucleotides read TGTGCCAGCAGCCAAGATAGGACTAGCGGGGACAATGAGCAGTTCTTC. Its translation: CASSQDRTSGDNEQFF.

There are a few counts of this clonotype. The V and J genes are TRBV11-1 and TRBJ2-1, with 7 bases aligning to TRBD1. The CDR3 has 16 residues. The junction had 9 bases not matched to a gene; V was cut back by 2 bases and J by 5 bases. CDR1 is SGHAT, CDR2 FQDESV, per germline (reference sequence). The CDR3 DNA reads TGTGCCAGCAGCTTAACCGGGACAGTATATGACAATGAGCAGTTCTTC. Protein: CASSLTGTVYDNEQFF.

The table lists this clonotype with a few counts. The chain links TRBV7-9 to TRBJ2-3; 10 bases map to TRBD2. The J segment lost 6 bases and the V segment lost 5 bases, leaving 5 bases of the junction unmatched. This CDR3 spans 14 amino acids. Per the germline V gene, CDR1 is SEHNR and CDR2 is FQNEAQ (reference sequence). The CDR3: CASSKQGLADTQYF. The CDR3 DNA sequence: TGTGCCAGCAGCAAGCAGGGACTAGCGGATACGCAGTATTTT.

This clonotype has a count of ten or more. The chain is built from TRBV28 and TRBJ1-5; D call uncertain. The CDR3 has 15 residues. Germline-derived CDR1 and CDR2 are MDHEN and SYDVKM. V lost 2 bases and J 6 bases, leaving 14 bases between the germline ends. The CDR3 DNA sequence: TGTGCCAGCAGTTTACATCTTACCGGCGGTCAGCCCCAGCATTTT. Translating it yields CASSLHLTGGQPQHF.

The chain uses TRBV10-3 and TRBJ1-5, with unresolved D. The CDR3 covers 16 residues. In germline, CDR1 is ENHRY, CDR2 SYGVKD. The V end was cut by 10 bases, the J end by 3 bases, with 22 bases between. The DNA for the CDR3 is TGTGCCACCAATGGTCGGAACATCTCCCACAATCAGCCCCAGCATTTT. It translates to CATNGRNISHNQPQHF.